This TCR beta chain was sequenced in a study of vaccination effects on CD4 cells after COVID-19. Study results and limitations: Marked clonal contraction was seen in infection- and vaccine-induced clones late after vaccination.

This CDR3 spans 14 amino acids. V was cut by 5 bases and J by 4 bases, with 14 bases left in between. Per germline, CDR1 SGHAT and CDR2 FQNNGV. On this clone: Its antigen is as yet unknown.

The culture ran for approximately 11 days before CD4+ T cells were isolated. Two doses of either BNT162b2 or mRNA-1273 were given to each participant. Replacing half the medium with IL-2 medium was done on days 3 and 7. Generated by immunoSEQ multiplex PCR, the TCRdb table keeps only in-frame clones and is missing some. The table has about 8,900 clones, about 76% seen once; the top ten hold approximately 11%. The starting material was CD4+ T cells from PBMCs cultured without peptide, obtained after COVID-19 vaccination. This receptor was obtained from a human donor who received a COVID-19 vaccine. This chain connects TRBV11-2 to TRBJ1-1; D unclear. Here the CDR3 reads CASSPTLGSTEAFF. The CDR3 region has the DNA TGTGCCAGCAGCCCGACACTGGGCAGCACTGAAGCTTTCTTT.